A single sample is the source of the 7 T cell receptor beta chains below, sequenced in a study of Graves' ophthalmopathy and Graves' hyperthyroidism. RNA transcripts yielded amplified TCR beta CDR3 regions. Second-round multiplex PCR came after first-round RT-PCR with HTBI primers. MiXCR was run by TCRdb on the multiplex PCR reads, yielding one entry per CDR3 protein. The sample consists of approximately 410,000 distinct CDR3 sequences, just over 15% of them appearing once. Sequencing was performed on peripheral blood. The receptor set was obtained from a young woman with stable Graves' hyperthyroidism.

This clonotype was seen repeatedly, ten times or more. This chain uses TRBV6-2 or TRBV6-3 with TRBJ1-1; D gene uncertain. CDR1 and CDR2 (germline): MNHEY, SVGEGT. V was clipped by 4 bases and J by 2 bases, with 11 bases between them. The CDR3 covers 14 residues. The CDR3 coding sequence is TGTGCCAGCAGTTTACTAGGGCTTAACACTGAAGCTTTCTTT. Amino acid sequence: CASSLLGLNTEAFF.

This clonotype was detected ten times or more. The J gene is TRBJ1-1, the V gene TRBV7-2, with a weak D call TRBD1 (6 bases). Germline V gene lookup returns CDR1 SGHTA and CDR2 FQGNSA. V was shortened by 1 base and J by 7 bases, with 13 bases between the two germline ends. This CDR3 has 14 residues. CDR3 nucleotide sequence: TGTGCCAGCAGCTTAGTTTGGGACATGGATGAAGCTTTCTTT. Encoded protein: CASSLVWDMDEAFF.

This clonotype was found many times. This chain uses TRBV7-9 with TRBJ1-2; D possibly corresponds to TRBD1 (5 bases). Germline lookup yields CDR1 SEHNR and CDR2 FQNEAQ (reference sequence). Deletions cut 8 bases from V and 3 bases from J, with 13 bases between. This CDR3 region has 13 residues. The CDR3 nucleotides are TGTGCCAGCGGGGCGCCTGACCACTATGGCTACACCTTC. Translated: CASGAPDHYGYTF.

This clonotype has ten or more counts. This chain connects TRBV5-1 to TRBJ1-1; D unclear. This CDR3 region has 13 residues. CDR1 and CDR2 (germline): SGHRS, YFSETQ. Between the trimmed V and J ends, which lost 1 base and 4 bases, there was a span of 8 bases. The CDR3 sequence is CASSLSSGTEAFF. CDR3 coding DNA: TGCGCCAGCAGCTTGAGTAGTGGCACTGAAGCTTTCTTT.

This clonotype was recorded at least ten times. This rearrangement joins TRBV24-1 to TRBJ1-1; D is perhaps TRBD1 (6 bases). The CDR3 has 14 residues. Germline V gene sequence: CDR1 KGHDR, CDR2 SFDVKD. The V gene lost 3 bases and the J gene lost 10 bases, with 17 bases spanning the gap. The CDR3 nucleotides are TGTGCCACCAGTGATAACAGATTGGGGGCATCAGCTTTCTTT. Its translation is CATSDNRLGASAFF.

This clonotype was recorded at least ten times. Here the CDR3 reads CASSESSHYEQYF. CDR3 bases: TGTGCCAGCAGTGAATCCAGCCACTACGAGCAGTACTTC. The chain couples TRBV6-1 to TRBJ2-7; D gene unclear. CDR3 length: 13 amino acids. The V end lost 2 bases, the J end lost 3 bases, and 8 bases lay between the germline ends. Per the germline V gene, CDR1 is MNHNS and CDR2 is SASEGT.

This clonotype was picked up many times. This chain links TRBV20-1 with TRBJ1-1, with D unclear. Germline V gene lookup returns CDR1 DFQATT and CDR2 SNEGSKA (reference sequence). The V gene lost 6 bases and the J gene lost 0 bases, with 8 bases spanning the gap. This CDR3 has 12 residues. In nucleotides, the CDR3 is TGCAGTGCCGTTTCTATGAACACTGAAGCTTTCTTT. Translating it yields CSAVSMNTEAFF.